This T cell receptor (beta chain) was found in a study of CD8 T cells in Susac syndrome. From blood CD8+ and CD4+ T cells, the TCR beta chain was sequenced. cDNA came from about 0.5 to 1 ug RNA primed by random hexamers. An immunoSEQ multiplex PCR amplified TCR beta CDR3 over 54 Vbeta and 13 Jbeta. TCRdb recomputed calls from the immunoSEQ multiplex PCR reads with MiXCR, one row per CDR3 protein. The sample lists roughly 200,000 distinct CDR3 sequences, 90% to 95% occurring once. The sequence came from a human donor in good health. The sequencing input was CD4+ T cells from PBMCs.

CDR3 coding DNA: TGTGCCACCAGTCCCGGGACTAGCGGGAGGGCCACGAACATTCAGTACTTC. Translated: CATSPGTSGRATNIQYF. V and J are TRBV24-1 and TRBJ2-4, with 16 bases aligning to TRBD2. V dropped 6 bases and J dropped 7; count of bases not matched to a gene: 8. Per the germline V gene, CDR1 is KGHDR and CDR2 is SFDVKD. The CDR3 sequence is 17 residues long.